This TCR beta chain is from a study of cytomegalovirus exposure and HLA in healthy donors. Study-wide results and caveats: According to a later analysis, donors in an Asian-associated ancestry cluster reportedly had fewer N-insertions than the roughly 660-donor mean. In a later analysis, several top co-occurrence clusters appeared linked to parvovirus B19, influenza, CMV and Epstein-Barr virus. With later analysis, a missense DCLRE1C variant became linked to TCR beta V- and J-gene trimming. Exclusion as indistinguishable affected some V segments, including TRBV6-2 and TRBV6-3.

Regarding this clone: Antigen: not known.

13 Jbeta primers and 60 Vbeta primers were used for the PCR. Generated by immunoSEQ multiplex PCR, the TCRdb table keeps only in-frame clones and is missing some. Its clone listing holds over 100,000 clones. The CDR3 sequence is 14 residues long. The germline V gene has CDR1 SNHLY and CDR2 FYNNEI. V was shortened by 7 bases and J by 5 bases, with 17 bases between the two germline ends. The TCR sequence derives from a woman in her thirties or forties in good health and CMV-seropositive. Material for sequencing was PBMCs. The V call is TRBV2, the J call TRBJ2-5; a weak D match, TRBD1 (7 bases). Here the CDR3 reads CASNRQGGWETQYF. The CDR3, as DNA: TGTGCCAGCAACCGACAGGGAGGATGGGAGACCCAGTACTTC.